Shown below are 11 T cell receptor beta chains from a single sample sequenced in a study of blood T cell repertoires in COVID-19. Sequencing used immunoSEQ multiplex PCR; TCRdb keeps in-frame clones, though not all of them. Of fewer than 3,000 clones detected, about nine tenths appear once; the ten largest clones hold about a sixth. Sequenced material: peripheral blood. The receptor source for this set is a man aged 65-85 years with active COVID-19.

This sequence joins TRBV11-3 and TRBJ2-2; 8 bases map to TRBD1. CDR3 length: 15 residues. V dropped 4 bases and J dropped 5; count of bases not matched to a gene: 6. In germline, CDR1 is SGHNT, CDR2 YENEEA. The CDR3 DNA reads TGTGCCAGCAGCTCACGGACAGGGTGGACCGGGGAGCTGTTTTTT. Amino acid sequence: CASSSRTGWTGELFF. Full variable domain (remainder filled in from reference TRBV11-3 and TRBJ2-2): EAGVVQSPRYKIIEKKQPVAFWCNPISGHNTLYWYLQNLGQGPELLIRYENEEAVDDSQLPKDRFSAERLKGVDSTLKIQPAELGDSAVYLCASSSRTGWTGELFFGEGSRLTVL.

The gene calls are TRBV4-3 and TRBJ1-2, with 9 bases aligning to TRBD1. Germline lookup yields CDR1 LGHNA and CDR2 YSLEER. V trimming: 1 base; J trimming: 6 bases; junction bases outside the gene matches: 0. This CDR3 has 13 amino acids. The CDR3 nucleotides are TGCGCCAGCAGCCAAGGGGACAGGGATGGCTACACCTTC. It translates to CASSQGDRDGYTF.

This clone was detected a few times. The V and J genes are TRBV7-9 and TRBJ2-7, with 10 bases that match TRBD2. CDR1 and CDR2 (germline): SEHNR, FQNEAQ (reference sequence). CDR3 length: 15 residues. V was clipped by 4 bases and J by 1 base; unmatched bases: 4. CDR3 bases: TGTGCCAGCAGCTCCACTAGCGGGGATTCCTACGAGCAGTACTTC. Translation gives CASSSTSGDSYEQYF.

This clone was observed a few times. The rearrangement uses TRBV7-6 and TRBJ1-2, with TRBD1 as a possible D gene (6 bases). Germline assignment: CDR1 SGHVS and CDR2 FNYEAQ. Trimming took off 6 bases at V and 6 bases at J, with 14 bases between the two ends. The CDR3 extends over 13 amino acids. The CDR3 bases are TGTGCCAGCAGTGTAGCCCAGGGGCATGGCTACACCTTC. Encoded protein: CASSVAQGHGYTF.

V is TRBV11-3 and J is TRBJ2-7; 7 positions match TRBD1. Germline values: CDR1 SGHNT, CDR2 YENEEA. The V segment lost 5 bases and the J segment 2 bases; nucleotides outside the gene matches: 9. This CDR3 comprises 15 residues. The CDR3 coding sequence is TGTGCCAGCAGCCCAAGGACAGGAAAAGCCTACGAGCAGTACTTC. Translated, it gives CASSPRTGKAYEQYF. Full variable domain (rest looked up from reference TRBV11-3 and TRBJ2-7): EAGVVQSPRYKIIEKKQPVAFWCNPISGHNTLYWYLQNLGQGPELLIRYENEEAVDDSQLPKDRFSAERLKGVDSTLKIQPAELGDSAVYLCASSPRTGKAYEQYFGPGTRLTVT.

V is TRBV3-1 (or the pseudogene TRBV3-2) and J is TRBJ2-3; 12 positions match TRBD2. V lost 5 bases and J lost 6; bases outside the gene matches: 9. The CDR3 is 16 residues long. Germline CDR1 and CDR2: LGHDT and YNNKEL (reference sequence). The CDR3 bases are TGTGCCAGCAGCTCGCAACTAGCGGGAGGCCGGGATACGCAGTATTTT. Its protein product is CASSSQLAGGRDTQYF.

The gene calls are TRBV30 and TRBJ1-5; D unresolved. CDR1 and CDR2 (germline): GTSNPN, SVGIG (reference sequence). The CDR3 is 13 residues long. Trimming pared 0 bases from V and 8 bases from J, leaving 11 bases between. The CDR3 protein is CAWSVAGFEPQHF. The CDR3, as DNA: TGTGCCTGGAGTGTAGCGGGCTTCGAGCCCCAGCATTTT.

This clone was counted between two and nine times. V gene TRBV29-1 combines with J gene TRBJ2-1; 8 positions agree with TRBD1. Looked up from germline, CDR1 is SQVTM and CDR2 is ANQGSEA. The CDR3 has 14 amino acids. The V segment lost 6 bases and the J segment 0 bases; nucleotides outside the gene matches: 4. The CDR3 protein is CSVPQGGSYNEQFF. The CDR3, as DNA: TGCAGCGTCCCACAGGGGGGCTCCTACAATGAGCAGTTCTTC.

V usage is TRBV7-2 and J usage is TRBJ1-2; weak D call: TRBD1 (5 bases). The CDR3 loop spans 13 amino acids. Germline V gives CDR1 SGHTA, CDR2 FQGNSA. Trimming cost V 4 bases and J 8 bases, with 14 bases left between them. The CDR3 sequence: CASSSIRGEGYTF. The CDR3 coding sequence is TGTGCCAGCAGCTCCATTAGGGGTGAAGGCTACACCTTC.

This clone was counted a single time. V is TRBV6-6 and J is TRBJ2-5, with D possibly being TRBD2 (6 bases). Germline values: CDR1 MNHNY, CDR2 SVGAGI (reference sequence). The CDR3 contains 13 residues. V lost 6 bases and J 5 bases, leaving 13 bases between the germline ends. CDR3 in amino acids: CASREGSRETQYF. Here the CDR3 DNA reads TGTGCCAGCAGGGAGGGTTCGCGGGAGACCCAGTACTTC.

V gene TRBV7-9 combines with J gene TRBJ1-6, with TRBD1 as a possible D gene (5 bases). The V end was cut by 5 bases, the J end by 6 bases, with 11 bases between. CDR3 size: 14 residues. CDR1 is SEHNR and CDR2 is FQNEAQ in the germline V gene (reference sequence). The CDR3 region has the DNA TGTGCCAGCAGCGCAGGGCAGAGTAATTCACCCCTCCACTTT. Amino acids: CASSAGQSNSPLHF.